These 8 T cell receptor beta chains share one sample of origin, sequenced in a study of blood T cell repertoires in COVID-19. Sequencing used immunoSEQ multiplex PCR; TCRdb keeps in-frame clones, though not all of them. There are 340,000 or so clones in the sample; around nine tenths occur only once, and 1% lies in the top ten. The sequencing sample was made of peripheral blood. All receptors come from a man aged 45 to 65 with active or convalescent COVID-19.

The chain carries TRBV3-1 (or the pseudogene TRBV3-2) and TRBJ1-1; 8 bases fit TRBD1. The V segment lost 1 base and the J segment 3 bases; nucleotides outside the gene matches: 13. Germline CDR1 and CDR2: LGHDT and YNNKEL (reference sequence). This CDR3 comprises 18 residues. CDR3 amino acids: CASSQGRQGFFIHTEAFF. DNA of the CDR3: TGTGCCAGCAGCCAAGGGCGACAGGGGTTTTTTATTCACACTGAAGCTTTCTTT.

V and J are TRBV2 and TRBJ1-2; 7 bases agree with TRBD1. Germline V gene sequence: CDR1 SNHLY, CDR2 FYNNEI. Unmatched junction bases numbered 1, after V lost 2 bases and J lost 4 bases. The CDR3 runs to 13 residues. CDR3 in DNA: TGTGCCAGCAGTGAAAGACAGGGCTATGGCTACACCTTC. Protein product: CASSERQGYGYTF.

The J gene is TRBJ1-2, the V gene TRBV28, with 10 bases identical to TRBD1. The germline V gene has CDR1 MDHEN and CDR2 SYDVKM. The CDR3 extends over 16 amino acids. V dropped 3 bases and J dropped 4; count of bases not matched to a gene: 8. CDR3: CASSLGADRGVYGYTF. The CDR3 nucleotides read TGTGCCAGCAGTTTGGGGGCGGACAGGGGGGTCTATGGCTACACCTTC.

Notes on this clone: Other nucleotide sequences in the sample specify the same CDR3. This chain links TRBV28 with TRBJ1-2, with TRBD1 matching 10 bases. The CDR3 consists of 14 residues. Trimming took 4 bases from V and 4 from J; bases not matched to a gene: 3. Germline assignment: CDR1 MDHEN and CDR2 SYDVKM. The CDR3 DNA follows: TGTGCCAGCAGTTCTGGACAGGGGGGCTATGGCTACACCTTC. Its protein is CASSSGQGGYGYTF.

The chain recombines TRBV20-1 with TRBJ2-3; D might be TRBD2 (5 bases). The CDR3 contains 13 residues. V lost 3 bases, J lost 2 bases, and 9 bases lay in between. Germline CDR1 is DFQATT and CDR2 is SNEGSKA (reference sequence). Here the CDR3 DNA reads TGCAGTGCTAGTTTCGACTACACAGATACGCAGTATTTT. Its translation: CSASFDYTDTQYF.

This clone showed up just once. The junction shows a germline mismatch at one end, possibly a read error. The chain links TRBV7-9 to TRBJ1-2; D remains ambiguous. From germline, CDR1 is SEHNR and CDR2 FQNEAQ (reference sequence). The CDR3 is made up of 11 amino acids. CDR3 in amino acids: CASSLDPVFPF. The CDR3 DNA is TGTGCCAGCAGCTTAGACCCGGTCTTTCCCTTC.

The CDR3 reads CASSRVADGYTF. In DNA, the CDR3 is TGTGCCAGCAGCCGCGTAGCCGATGGCTACACCTTC. The chain carries TRBV11-1 and TRBJ1-2, with D uncertain. The CDR3 is 12 amino acids. CDR1 is SGHAT and CDR2 is FQDESV in the germline V gene (reference sequence). The ends were cut back, 5 bases at V and 6 bases at J, with 10 bases in the middle.

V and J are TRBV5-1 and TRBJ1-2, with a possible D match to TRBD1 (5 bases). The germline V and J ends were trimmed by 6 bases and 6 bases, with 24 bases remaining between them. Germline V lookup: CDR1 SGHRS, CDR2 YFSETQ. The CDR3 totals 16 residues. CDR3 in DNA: TGCGCCAGCACCCCTACCGCGAGAAGGGGATTGCATGGCTACACCTTC. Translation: CASTPTARRGLHGYTF. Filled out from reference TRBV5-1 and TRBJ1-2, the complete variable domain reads KAGVTQTPRYLIKTRGQQVTLSCSPISGHRSVSWYQQTPGQGLQFLFEYFSETQRNKGNFPGRFSGRQFSNSRSEMNVSTLELGDSALYLCASTPTARRGLHGYTFGSGTRLTVV.